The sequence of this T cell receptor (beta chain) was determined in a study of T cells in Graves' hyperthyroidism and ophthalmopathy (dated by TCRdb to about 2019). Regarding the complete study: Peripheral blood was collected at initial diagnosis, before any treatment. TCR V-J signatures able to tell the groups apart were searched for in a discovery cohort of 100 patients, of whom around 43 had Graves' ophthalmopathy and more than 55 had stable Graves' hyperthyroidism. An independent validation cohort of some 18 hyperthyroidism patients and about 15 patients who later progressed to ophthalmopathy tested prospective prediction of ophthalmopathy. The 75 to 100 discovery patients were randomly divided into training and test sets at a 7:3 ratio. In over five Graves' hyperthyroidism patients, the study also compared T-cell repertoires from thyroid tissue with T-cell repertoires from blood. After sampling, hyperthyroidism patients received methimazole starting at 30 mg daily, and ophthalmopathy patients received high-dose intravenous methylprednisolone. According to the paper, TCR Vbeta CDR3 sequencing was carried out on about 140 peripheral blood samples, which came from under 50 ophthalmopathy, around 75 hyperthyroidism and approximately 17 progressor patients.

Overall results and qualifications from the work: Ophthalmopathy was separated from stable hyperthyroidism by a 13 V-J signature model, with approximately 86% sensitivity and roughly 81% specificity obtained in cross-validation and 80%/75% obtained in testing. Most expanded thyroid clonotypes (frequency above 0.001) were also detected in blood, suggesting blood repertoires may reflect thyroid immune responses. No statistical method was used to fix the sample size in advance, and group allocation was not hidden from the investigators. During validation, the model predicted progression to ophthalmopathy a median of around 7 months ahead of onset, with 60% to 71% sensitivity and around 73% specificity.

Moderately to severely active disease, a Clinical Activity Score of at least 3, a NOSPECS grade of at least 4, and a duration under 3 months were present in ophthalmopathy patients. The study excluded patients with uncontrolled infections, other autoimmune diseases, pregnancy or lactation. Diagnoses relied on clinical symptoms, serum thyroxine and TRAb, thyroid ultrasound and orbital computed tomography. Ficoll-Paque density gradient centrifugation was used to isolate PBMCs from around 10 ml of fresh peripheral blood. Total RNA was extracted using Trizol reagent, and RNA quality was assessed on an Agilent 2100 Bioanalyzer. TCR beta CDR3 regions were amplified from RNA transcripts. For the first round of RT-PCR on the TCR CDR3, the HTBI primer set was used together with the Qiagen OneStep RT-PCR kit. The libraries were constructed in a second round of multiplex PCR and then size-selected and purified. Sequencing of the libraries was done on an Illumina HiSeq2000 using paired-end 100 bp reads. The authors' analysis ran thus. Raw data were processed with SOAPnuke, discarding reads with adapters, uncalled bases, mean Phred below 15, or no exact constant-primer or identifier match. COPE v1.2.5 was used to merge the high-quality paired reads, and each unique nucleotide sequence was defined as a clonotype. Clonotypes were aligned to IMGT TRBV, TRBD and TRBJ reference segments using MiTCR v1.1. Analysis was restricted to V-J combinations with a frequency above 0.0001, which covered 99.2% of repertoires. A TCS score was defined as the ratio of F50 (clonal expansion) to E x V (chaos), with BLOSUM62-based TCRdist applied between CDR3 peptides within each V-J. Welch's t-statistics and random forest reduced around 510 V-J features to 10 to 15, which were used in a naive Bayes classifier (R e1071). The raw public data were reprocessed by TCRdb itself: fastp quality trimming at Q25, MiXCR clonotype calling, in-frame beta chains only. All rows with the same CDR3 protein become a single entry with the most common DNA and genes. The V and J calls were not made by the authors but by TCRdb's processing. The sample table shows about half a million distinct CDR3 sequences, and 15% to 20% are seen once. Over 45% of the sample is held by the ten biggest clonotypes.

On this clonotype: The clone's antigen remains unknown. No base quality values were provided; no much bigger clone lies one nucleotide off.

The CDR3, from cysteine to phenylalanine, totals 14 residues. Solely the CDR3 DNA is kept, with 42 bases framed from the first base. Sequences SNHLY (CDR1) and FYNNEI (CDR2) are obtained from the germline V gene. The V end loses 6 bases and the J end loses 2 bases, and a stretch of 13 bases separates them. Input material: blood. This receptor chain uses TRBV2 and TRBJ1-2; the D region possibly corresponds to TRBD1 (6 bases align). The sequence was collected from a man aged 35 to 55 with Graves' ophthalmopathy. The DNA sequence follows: TGTGCCAGCAGCATGACAGGCTTGAACTATGGCTACACCTTC. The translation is CASSMTGLNYGYTF.